The rows below give T cell receptor beta chains drawn from one sample of a study of Graves' ophthalmopathy and Graves' hyperthyroidism. From the multiplex PCR reads, TCRdb called clonotypes with MiXCR, one entry per CDR3 protein. The sample holds 150,000 to 200,000 distinct CDR3 sequences, just under 40% seen once. What was sequenced was peripheral blood. These receptor sequences come from a man aged 25 to 45 with Graves' ophthalmopathy. Each CDR3 is given with its conserved first and last residue. Each record gives: clone size, D gene, V gene, J gene, CDR3 protein, CDR3 DNA. D genes are given only for firm matches. Size is stated for part of the rows, as once, few or many counts, or as a class when the clone is expanded.

size: many
D: TRBD2
V: TRBV13
J: TRBJ2-7
CDR3: CASSLELAGGSSYEQYF
DNA: TGTGCCAGCAGCTTAGAACTAGCGGGAGGATCTTCCTACGAGCAGTACTTC

size: -
D: -
V: TRBV6-1
J: TRBJ1-2
CDR3: CASSGSDYGYTF
DNA: TGTGCCAGCAGTGGGTCAGACTATGGCTACACCTTC

size: -
D: -
V: TRBV28
J: TRBJ1-1
CDR3: CASSSLLPVTEAFF
DNA: TGTGCCAGCAGTTCGCTGTTACCGGTAACTGAAGCTTTCTTT

size: -
D: -
V: TRBV11-2
J: TRBJ2-7
CDR3: CASSLGGGTDYYYEQYF
DNA: TGTGCCAGCAGCTTAGGAGGAGGTACAGACTATTACTACGAGCAGTACTTC

size: -
D: TRBD1
V: TRBV10-3
J: TRBJ1-1
CDR3: CVPRGQTYHMNTEAFF
DNA: TGTGTCCCCCGGGGACAGACCTATCACATGAACACTGAAGCTTTCTTT

size: -
D: -
V: TRBV6-5
J: TRBJ1-1
CDR3: CASSYDGGTINTEAFF
DNA: TGTGCCAGCAGTTACGATGGAGGGACGATCAACACTGAAGCTTTCTTT

size: many
D: -
V: TRBV24-1
J: TRBJ1-5
CDR3: CATSDSRQAGQPQHF
DNA: TGTGCCACCAGTGATTCACGACAGGCGGGTCAGCCCCAGCATTTT

size: many
D: -
V: TRBV12-3/TRBV12-4
J: TRBJ1-5
CDR3: CASSFGGSNQPQHF
DNA: TGTGCCAGCAGTTTTGGAGGAAGCAATCAGCCCCAGCATTTT

size: many
D: -
V: TRBV11-3
J: TRBJ2-7
CDR3: CASSLGRTGTLFSYEQYF
DNA: TGTGCCAGCAGCTTAGGCAGGACCGGCACCCTTTTCTCCTACGAGCAGTACTTC

size: -
D: TRBD1
V: TRBV12-3/TRBV12-4
J: TRBJ2-6
CDR3: CASRPTGGAGANVLTF
DNA: TGTGCCAGCAGACCCACAGGGGGCGCTGGGGCCAACGTCCTGACTTTC

size: -
D: TRBD2
V: TRBV30
J: TRBJ2-7
CDR3: CAWSWTSGSSYEQYF
DNA: TGTGCCTGGAGTTGGACTAGCGGGAGCTCCTACGAGCAGTACTTC

size: -
D: TRBD2
V: TRBV2
J: TRBJ2-5
CDR3: CATTPSGLKETQYF
DNA: TGTGCCACCACCCCTAGCGGGCTAAAAGAGACCCAGTACTTC

size: many
D: -
V: TRBV28
J: TRBJ2-7
CDR3: CASSLGTEGYEQYF
DNA: TGTGCCAGCAGTTTAGGCACGGAGGGCTACGAGCAGTACTTC

size: many
D: -
V: TRBV29-1
J: TRBJ2-7
CDR3: CSVGGFSYEQYF
DNA: TGCAGCGTTGGGGGGTTCTCCTACGAGCAGTACTTC

size: many
D: TRBD2
V: TRBV6-5
J: TRBJ2-7
CDR3: CASSYSMSGTYEQYF
DNA: TGTGCCAGCAGTTACTCCATGAGCGGGACCTACGAGCAGTACTTC

size: -
D: -
V: TRBV27
J: TRBJ1-5
CDR3: CASSLSSGSNQPQHF
DNA: TGTGCCAGCAGTTTATCGTCGGGAAGCAATCAGCCCCAGCATTTT

size: many
D: TRBD1
V: TRBV6-5
J: TRBJ2-2
CDR3: CASSYGIGRGHTGELFF
DNA: TGTGCCAGCAGTTACGGGATTGGCAGGGGGCACACCGGGGAGCTGTTTTTT

size: many
D: -
V: TRBV24-1
J: TRBJ1-1
CDR3: CATSDFRASEAFF
DNA: TGTGCCACCAGTGATTTCCGGGCGAGTGAAGCTTTCTTT

size: -
D: -
V: TRBV7-2
J: TRBJ2-7
CDR3: CASSLPLSYEQYF
DNA: TGTGCCAGCAGCTTACCCCTCTCCTACGAGCAGTACTTC

size: many
D: TRBD1
V: TRBV2
J: TRBJ2-7
CDR3: CASSVGTGWDNEQYF
DNA: TGTGCCAGCAGTGTAGGGACAGGGTGGGACAACGAGCAGTACTTC

size: few
D: -
V: TRBV4-1
J: TRBJ1-1
CDR3: CASSQDPGGGWDAFF
DNA: TGCGCCAGCAGCCAAGATCCCGGGGGCGGTTGGGACGCTTTCTTT

size: many
D: -
V: TRBV3-1
J: TRBJ1-1
CDR3: CASSHRRADEAFF
DNA: TGTGCCAGCAGCCATCGTCGCGCAGATGAAGCTTTCTTT

size: many
D: TRBD1
V: TRBV12-3/TRBV12-4
J: TRBJ2-7
CDR3: CASSLDRVSEQYF
DNA: TGTGCCAGCAGTTTGGACAGGGTGAGCGAGCAGTACTTC

size: -
D: TRBD2
V: TRBV28
J: TRBJ2-7
CDR3: CASSLGGERAYEQYF
DNA: TGTGCCAGCAGTTTGGGGGGGGAGAGGGCCTACGAGCAGTACTTC

size: many
D: -
V: TRBV11-3
J: TRBJ1-6
CDR3: CASRLSAMNSPLHF
DNA: TGTGCCAGCAGGTTAAGCGCCATGAATTCACCCCTCCACTTT

size: many
D: -
V: TRBV6-5
J: TRBJ2-7
CDR3: CASRSEPGSWEQYF
DNA: TGTGCCAGCAGATCGGAACCAGGGTCCTGGGAGCAGTACTTC

size: many
D: -
V: TRBV12-3/TRBV12-4
J: TRBJ1-1
CDR3: CASTRKGGAGVVNTEAFF
DNA: TGTGCCAGCACCCGAAAGGGGGGGGCAGGAGTAGTGAACACTGAAGCTTTCTTT

size: many
D: -
V: TRBV6-2/TRBV6-3
J: TRBJ2-5
CDR3: CASSVPKLRRGTQYF
DNA: TGTGCCAGCAGTGTCCCAAAACTACGGCGGGGGACCCAGTACTTC

size: many
D: -
V: TRBV24-1
J: TRBJ1-5
CDR3: CATSDFRVNQPQHF
DNA: TGTGCCACCAGTGATTTTCGGGTCAATCAGCCCCAGCATTTT

size: many
D: -
V: TRBV2
J: TRBJ1-5
CDR3: CASRNQDNSNQPQHF
DNA: TGTGCCAGCAGGAACCAGGACAATAGCAATCAGCCCCAGCATTTT

size: -
D: TRBD2
V: TRBV3-1
J: TRBJ2-7
CDR3: CASSPRLAAEQYF
DNA: TGTGCCAGCAGCCCCCGACTAGCGGCCGAGCAGTACTTC

size: many
D: TRBD2
V: TRBV30
J: TRBJ2-5
CDR3: CAWSVRGRLQETQYF
DNA: TGTGCCTGGAGTGTGCGCGGGAGGCTCCAAGAGACCCAGTACTTC